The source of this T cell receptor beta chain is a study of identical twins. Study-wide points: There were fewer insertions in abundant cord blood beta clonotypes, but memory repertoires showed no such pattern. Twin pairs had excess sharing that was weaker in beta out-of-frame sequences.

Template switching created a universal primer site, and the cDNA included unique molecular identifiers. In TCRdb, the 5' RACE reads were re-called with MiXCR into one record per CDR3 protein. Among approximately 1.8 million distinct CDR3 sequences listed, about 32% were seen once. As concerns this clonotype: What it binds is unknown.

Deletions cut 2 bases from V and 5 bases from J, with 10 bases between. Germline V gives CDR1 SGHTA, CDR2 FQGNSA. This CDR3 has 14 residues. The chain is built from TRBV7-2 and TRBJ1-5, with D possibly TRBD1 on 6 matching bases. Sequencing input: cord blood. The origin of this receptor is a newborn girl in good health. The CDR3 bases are TGTGCCAGCAGCTTAAACAGGGATCATCAGCCCCAGCATTTT. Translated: CASSLNRDHQPQHF.